Listed below are T cell receptor beta chains from one sample, sequenced in a study of shared clonotypes between healthy human individuals. Assay used: immunoSEQ multiplex PCR; TCRdb lists only in-frame clones, some missing. The repertoire holds some 2.4 million clones, with roughly 93% as singletons. The sequencing input was naive CD4+ T cells from PBMCs. Source of these receptors: a man younger than 35 in good health. Some clones in this sample may be carry-over from other donors' samples. CDR3s include the opening cysteine and the closing phenylalanine or tryptophan. The D gene is left open where the match is weak. The listing skips clone size in some rows; elsewhere it reads once, few, many or a size class.

j_gene,abundance,d_gene,v_gene,CDR3nt,CDR3aa
TRBJ1-2,NA,TRBD1,TRBV2,TGTGCCAGCAGTCGGGATTTAGACAGGGTGGGCTATGGCTACACCTTC,CASSRDLDRVGYGYTF
TRBJ1-2,NA,NA,TRBV15,TGTGCCACCAGCAGAGATGCCGGGGGCGGTGGCTACACCTTC,CATSRDAGGGGYTF
TRBJ2-3,NA,TRBD2,TRBV18,TGTGCCAGCGCTAGGACTAGCGGGAGTTCAGATACGCAGTATTTT,CASARTSGSSDTQYF
TRBJ1-1,NA,NA,TRBV5-1,TGCGCCAGCAGCCCGGGACAAACAGGGAACACTGAAGCTTTCTTT,CASSPGQTGNTEAFF
TRBJ2-7,NA,NA,TRBV5-1,TGCGCCAGCAGCTTGGGGTCGGGGTTCTACGAGCAGTACTTC,CASSLGSGFYEQYF
TRBJ1-4,NA,NA,TRBV28,TGTGCCAGCAGTGACAGGTTCCCTAATGAAAAACTGTTTTTT,CASSDRFPNEKLFF
TRBJ2-2,NA,TRBD1,TRBV30,TGTGCCTACAGGGGGCTCGGAACCGGGACCGGGGAGCTGTTTTTT,CAYRGLGTGTGELFF
TRBJ1-2,once,TRBD1,TRBV6-1,TGTGCCAGCAGGGCTACAGGGGAGAACTATGGCTACACCTTC,CASRATGENYGYTF
TRBJ1-4,NA,TRBD1,TRBV28,TGTGCCAGCAGAGGTGGGGGACAGGGAAATGAAAAACTGTTTTTT,CASRGGGQGNEKLFF
TRBJ2-5,NA,TRBD1,TRBV5-1,TGCGCCAGCAGCTTGGGAGGGACAGCAGAAGAGACCCAGTACTTC,CASSLGGTAEETQYF
TRBJ2-3,NA,TRBD2,TRBV15,TGTGCCACCAGCAGAGAACTAGCGGGAGTTATAGATACGCAGTATTTT,CATSRELAGVIDTQYF
TRBJ1-5,NA,TRBD1,TRBV4-1,TGCGCCAGCAGCCAAGATCCTCGGACAGGAGAGGAGCCCCAGCATTTT,CASSQDPRTGEEPQHF
TRBJ2-3,NA,NA,TRBV11-2,TGTGCCAGCAGCCCTGGAGGGGGCCGGACAGATACGCAGTATTTT,CASSPGGGRTDTQYF
TRBJ2-5,NA,TRBD1,TRBV11-2,TGTGCCAGCAGCACCTCGGGGACAGGATCCTACACAATGACCCAGTACTTC,CASSTSGTGSYTMTQYF
TRBJ2-1,NA,NA,TRBV14,TGTGCCAGTAGCCAACCAGGGCGTCCCTCCTACAATGAGCAGTTCTTC,CASSQPGRPSYNEQFF
TRBJ2-5,NA,TRBD1,TRBV10-1,TGCGCCAGCAGCCATACAGGGGTCGGAGAGACCCAGTACTTC,CASSHTGVGETQYF
TRBJ1-2,NA,NA,TRBV7-2,TGTGCCAGCAGCCCCAGAAGTCCTCATGGCTACACCTTC,CASSPRSPHGYTF
TRBJ1-6,once,NA,TRBV9,TGTGCCAGCAGCGTAGCCTCACTTCAGTCGTCACCCCTCCACTTT,CASSVASLQSSPLHF
TRBJ2-1,NA,TRBD2,TRBV13,TGTGCCAGCAGCGGCGGGGGCAGCGGGAGGTACAATGAGCAGTTCTTC,CASSGGGSGRYNEQFF
TRBJ2-7,once,NA,TRBV27,TGTGCCAGCAGTTTATTTAACCCCCCTACCTACGAGCAGTACTTC,CASSLFNPPTYEQYF
TRBJ1-1,once,NA,TRBV4-2,TGTGCCAGCAGCCATCCCTTCGGCGGAACAAAGAACACTGAAGCTTTCTTT,CASSHPFGGTKNTEAFF
TRBJ2-3,NA,TRBD1,TRBV5-4,TGTGCCAGCAGCTTGGGGGACAGCCCTAGCACAGATACGCAGTATTTT,CASSLGDSPSTDTQYF
TRBJ2-1,NA,NA,TRBV28,TGTGCCAGCAGTCTACTAGTGAATGAGCAGTTCTTC,CASSLLVNEQFF
TRBJ2-1,once,NA,TRBV4-1,TGCGCCAGCAGCCAAGTGGTAGGCATCCTTGAGCAGTTCTTC,CASSQVVGILEQFF
TRBJ2-1,NA,TRBD2,TRBV5-4,TGTGCCAGCAGCTGGGGCGGGGGGCGCCAATCCTCCTACAATGAGCAGTTCTTC,CASSWGGGRQSSYNEQFF
TRBJ1-2,NA,TRBD1,TRBV29-1,TGCAGCGTCGGCGACAGGGGGTCGGTCTATGGCTACACCTTC,CSVGDRGSVYGYTF
TRBJ1-2,NA,NA,TRBV6-5,TGTGCCAGCAGTTACGCAGGTAGAGGCTACACCTTC,CASSYAGRGYTF
TRBJ1-2,few,TRBD1,TRBV28,TGTGCCAGCAGAACCGGGACAGGGCGAATCTATGGCTACACCTTC,CASRTGTGRIYGYTF
TRBJ2-6,NA,NA,TRBV29-1,TGCAGCGTTGAGGGCAGTGGAGCCTCTGGGGCCAACGTCCTGACTTTC,CSVEGSGASGANVLTF
TRBJ1-1,NA,NA,TRBV6-6,TGTGCCAGCCGTGGAGGAATGAACACTGAAGCTTTCTTT,CASRGGMNTEAFF
TRBJ1-6,NA,NA,TRBV30,TGTGGAGGGGCAGACCGAGTAGGTTCACCCCTCCACTTT,CGGADRVGSPLHF
TRBJ1-5,NA,NA,TRBV28,TGTGCCACCGGGACACGGATTCGGGCTCAGCCCCAGCATTTT,CATGTRIRAQPQHF
TRBJ1-5,NA,NA,TRBV7-3,TGTGCCAGCAGCTTAACTCACCCCCCCCGGGTCCGGAGCAATCAGCCCCAGCATTTT,CASSLTHPPRVRSNQPQHF
TRBJ2-3,NA,TRBD2,TRBV19,TGTGCCAGTAGTCCTAGCGGGAGCGGTACGCAGTATTTT,CASSPSGSGTQYF
TRBJ2-5,NA,TRBD2,TRBV7-2,TGTGCCAGCAGCTTAGCCGGGACTAGTTTGGAGACCCAGTACTTC,CASSLAGTSLETQYF
TRBJ2-1,NA,TRBD2,TRBV9,TGTGCCAGCAGCTTCCCGGGACTAGTGGGCAATCTTGGTGAGCAGTTCTTC,CASSFPGLVGNLGEQFF
TRBJ2-1,NA,NA,TRBV20-1,TGCAGTGCTAGAGATTTAGGAATCCGGTTCTTC,CSARDLGIRFF
TRBJ1-2,NA,TRBD1,TRBV9,TGTGCCAGCAGCCCGGGACAGGGGCTCTATGGCTACACCTTC,CASSPGQGLYGYTF
TRBJ1-5,few,NA,TRBV20-1,TGCAGTGCTAGATCGGGGCAGCCCCAGCATTTT,CSARSGQPQHF
TRBJ2-2,NA,NA,TRBV9,TGTGCCAGCAGCTCCTCGACAGGGAACACCGGGGAGCTGTTTTTT,CASSSSTGNTGELFF
TRBJ2-7,NA,NA,TRBV9,TGTGCCAGCAGCGTAGTTGACACGACCTACGAGCAGTACTTC,CASSVVDTTYEQYF
TRBJ1-2,NA,TRBD1,TRBV4-3,TGCGCCAGCAGCCAAGATAGGTCCAGGGGGGATCAGGGCTACACCTTC,CASSQDRSRGDQGYTF
TRBJ1-1,NA,NA,TRBV5-1,TGCGCCAGCAGCCCGCTGGACAGTTTGAACACTGAAGCTTTCTTT,CASSPLDSLNTEAFF
TRBJ2-7,NA,NA,TRBV18,TGTGCCAGCTCACCGGTTGAGAACACCTACGAGCAGTACTTC,CASSPVENTYEQYF
TRBJ2-3,NA,NA,TRBV28,TGTGCCAGCAGTCCCCCTTCCACTAGCACAGATACGCAGTATTTT,CASSPPSTSTDTQYF
TRBJ1-5,NA,NA,TRBV5-1,TGCGCCAGCAGCTTCGGGGTGGGGGGCGATCAGCCCCAGCATTTT,CASSFGVGGDQPQHF